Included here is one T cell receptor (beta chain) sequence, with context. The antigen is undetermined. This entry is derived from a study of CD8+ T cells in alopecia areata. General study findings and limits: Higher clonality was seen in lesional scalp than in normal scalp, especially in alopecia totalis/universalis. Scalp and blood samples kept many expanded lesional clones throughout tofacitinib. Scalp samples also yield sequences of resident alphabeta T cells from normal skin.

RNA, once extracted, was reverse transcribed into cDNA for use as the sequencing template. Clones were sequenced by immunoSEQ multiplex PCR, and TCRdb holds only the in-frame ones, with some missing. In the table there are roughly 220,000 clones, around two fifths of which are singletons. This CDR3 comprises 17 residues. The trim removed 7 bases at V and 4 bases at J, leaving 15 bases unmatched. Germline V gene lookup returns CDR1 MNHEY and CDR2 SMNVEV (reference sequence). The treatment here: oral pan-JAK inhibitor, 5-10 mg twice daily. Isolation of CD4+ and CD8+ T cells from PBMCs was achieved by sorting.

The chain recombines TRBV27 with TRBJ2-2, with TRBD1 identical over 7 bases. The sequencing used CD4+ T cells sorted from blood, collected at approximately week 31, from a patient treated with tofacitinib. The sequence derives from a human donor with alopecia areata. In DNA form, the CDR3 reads TGTGCCAGCACCTCATGGCGGGCAGGGGGTTTCACCGGGGAGCTGTTTTTT. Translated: CASTSWRAGGFTGELFF.